This TCR beta chain was captured by sequencing in a study of tumor and adjacent non-tumor tissue in lung cancer (dated 2018 in TCRdb). Describing the broader study: Patients with adenocarcinoma (roughly 12), squamous cell carcinoma (2) and small cell lung cancer (1) were included in the cohort. TCRbeta CDR3 sequencing was performed on fewer than 35 paired specimens, with one tumor sample and one normal lung sample collected per patient. Bulk TCRbeta repertoires were compared between lung tumor tissue and matched distant non-tumor lung tissue obtained from 15 lung cancer patients. Sequencing produced roughly 130 million productive TCRbeta reads in total, an average of approximately 4.5 million reads per sample. The approximately 15 enrolled patients, of whom some ten were men and 5 were women, were aged 31 to 76 years and were diagnosed with TNM stage I to III disease.

RNA was extracted from bulk unsorted tissue and checked for quality with a NanoDrop ND-1000 and an Agilent 2100. Donors were newly diagnosed lung cancer patients admitted for thoracic surgery in China between August and November 2014, without prior chemotherapy. Anyone who had undergone radiotherapy or chemotherapy before, or who had another cancer at the same time, was left out of the study. Surgical tissue pieces of 1-2 cm3 were preserved in RNAlater solution and stored at -80 °C until use. On this clonotype: What antigen it recognizes has not been identified. The junction departs from germline at one end; a sequencing error may be responsible.

Libraries were constructed by multiplex PCR. The listed sequencing device is Illumina HiSeq 2500. TCRbeta libraries were constructed through three rounds of nested PCR with primers (Table S4) according to protocols adapted from ARM-PCR. PCR products of 200-500 bp were gel-excised and purified with the QIAquick gel extraction kit before sequencing. The paper's processing steps were these. Trimmomatic was used to clean the reads, FLASH merged the cleaned reads into complete CDR3 sequences, and MiTCR assigned the sequences to V(D)J germline segments. VDJtools was used to compute clonal diversity as the inverse Simpson's index. A read counted as productive if the sequence was in-frame and lacked a premature stop codon. TCRdb's own reprocessing of the public reads used fastp at Q25 and MiXCR and kept productive beta chains. Each entry merges the rows of one CDR3 protein and shows their most common DNA and genes. The V and J calls and clone size are TCRdb's, not the authors'. Across this sample there are 220,000 or so distinct CDR3 sequences, with over 55% seen only once. Clones ranked in the top ten supply approximately 26% of the sample.

Study-wide conclusions, independent of this receptor: Significantly higher TCR diversity was found in younger patients, and higher tumor TCR diversity was associated with shorter overall and disease-free survival. Because peripheral blood was not sequenced, blood TCRbeta repertoires in the lung cancer patients of the study were not examined. With only 15 patients in the cohort, the authors noted that larger samples and more detailed clinical data are needed. Significantly higher TCR diversity (inverse Simpson) was observed in tumor tissue than in normal lung tissue (around 450 vs 150, P = 0.0075, Mann-Whitney U test). The top 100 clones accounted for a significantly larger cumulative portion of the repertoire in normal lung than in tumor tissue. Neither the sequencing platform nor unique molecular identifiers are mentioned in the methods.

The CDR3 contains 17 residues, cysteine and phenylalanine counted. The entry retains the CDR3 DNA only, 51 bases that are in frame from base 1. The germline V gene yields SGHAT for CDR1 and FQNNGV for CDR2. The chain is made from TRBV11-2 and TRBJ2-1, with a weak D call of TRBD2 (6 bases match). Sequencing input: lung tumor tissue. The source of this sequence is a man between 60 and 75 years old with non-small cell lung cancer. The CDR3 is CASQAGSATSSCNEQFF. Read as DNA, the sequence is TGTGCCAGCCAAGCGGGTAGCGCCACAAGCTCCTGCAATGAGCAGTTCTTC.